These 26 T cell receptor beta chains were sequenced from one sample in a study of PD-L1 blockade in urothelial cancer. Regarding time point: pretreatment peripheral blood. Method: immunoSEQ multiplex PCR; TCRdb's copy keeps in-frame clones and lacks some. The table includes 60,000 or so clones, 81% detected once. The sequencing here drew on PBMCs, taken around atezolizumab (anti-PD-L1) treatment. These TCRs come from a man aged 70-80 years with urothelial cancer.

The chain carries TRBV10-2 and TRBJ2-6; TRBD1 matches at 7 bases. V was pared by 3 bases and J by 4 bases, with 12 bases of the junction left unmatched. CDR3 length: 18 amino acids. Germline values: CDR1 WSHSY, CDR2 SAAADI. CDR3: CASSDWDRGVVGANVLTF. Here the CDR3 DNA reads TGCGCCAGCAGTGATTGGGACAGAGGGGTGGTAGGGGCCAACGTCCTGACTTTC.

A single count supports this clone. The rearrangement links TRBV30 to TRBJ1-3; 10 nucleotides line up with TRBD1. Germline assignment: CDR1 GTSNPN and CDR2 SVGIG (reference sequence). Trimming at V came to 2 bases and at J to 3 bases, leaving 4 bases not matched to a gene. The CDR3 length is 15 residues. DNA for the CDR3: TGTGCCTGGAGTCTCGGGACAGGGGTTGGAAACACCATATATTTT. It yields the protein CAWSLGTGVGNTIYF.

The CDR3 nucleotides are TGTGCCAGCAGCGGGCCGGACACCTATCAGCCCCAGCATTTT. This sequence encodes CASSGPDTYQPQHF. This chain connects TRBV2 to TRBJ1-5; a weak D match, TRBD1 (5 bases). The germline CDR1 and CDR2 sequences are SNHLY and FYNNEI. The CDR3 has 14 amino acids. The V and J ends lost 6 bases and 5 bases respectively, with 14 bases between them.

V and J are TRBV19 and TRBJ2-3, with D unresolved. CDR3 size: 13 residues. V was clipped by 6 bases and J by 5 bases, with 12 bases between them. CDR1 is LNHDA, CDR2 SQIVND, per germline (reference sequence). The CDR3 spells CASSNLPKDTQYF. DNA for the CDR3: TGTGCCAGTAGCAACCTACCTAAAGATACGCAGTATTTT.

V usage is TRBV2 and J usage is TRBJ2-3, with TRBD2 matching 9 bases. With V trimmed by 4 bases and J by 5 bases, 4 bases remained unmatched. The CDR3 totals 14 residues. Germline CDR1 is SNHLY and CDR2 is FYNNEI. The CDR3 reads CASSGLAGEDTQYF. The CDR3 DNA reads TGTGCCAGCAGTGGATTAGCGGGGGAAGATACGCAGTATTTT.

The chain links TRBV6-4 to TRBJ1-1; D not certain. CDR1 and CDR2 (germline): MRHNA, SNTAGT. The CDR3 is made up of 12 amino acids. V was trimmed by 9 bases and J by 0 bases, leaving 8 bases between them. In DNA form, the CDR3 reads TGTGCCAGGGGCCAGATGAACACTGAAGCTTTCTTT. Translated, it gives CARGQMNTEAFF.

The chain couples TRBV2 to TRBJ2-5; 9 bases fit TRBD1. Germline V gene data show CDR1 as SNHLY and CDR2 as FYNNEI. J gave up 4 bases and V 6 bases, and 0 bases lay outside the gene matches. CDR3 size: 12 residues. The DNA for the CDR3 is TGTGCCAGCAGGGACAGGGGAGAGACCCAGTACTTC. This codes for CASRDRGETQYF.

The V gene is TRBV2, the J gene TRBJ2-7, with 7 bases matching TRBD1. Germline V gene data show CDR1 as SNHLY and CDR2 as FYNNEI. The length of the CDR3 is 13 residues. V lost 5 bases, J lost 9 bases, and 10 bases stayed unmatched. The DNA for the CDR3 is TGTGCCAGCAGTTTACAACAGGGGCCTGGGCAGTACTTC. Its translation is CASSLQQGPGQYF.

The gene calls are TRBV5-5 and TRBJ1-1; D possibly corresponds to TRBD1 (5 bases). CDR1 is SGHKS, CDR2 YYEKEE, per germline (reference sequence). Trimming cost V 1 base and J 2 bases, with 12 bases left between them. This CDR3 contains 15 residues. The CDR3 sequence is CASSLYGGGNTEAFF. DNA of the CDR3: TGTGCCAGCAGCTTGTACGGGGGAGGAAACACTGAAGCTTTCTTT.

This chain joins TRBV25-1 and TRBJ2-3; TRBD2 might be the D (5 bases). The CDR3 extends over 15 amino acids. Germline lookup yields CDR1 MGHDK and CDR2 SYGVNS. Trimming cost V 4 bases and J 3 bases, with 14 bases left between them. CDR3 nucleotides: TGTGCCAGCAGTGCCTCACTAGAAATAACAGATACGCAGTATTTT. It is translated as CASSASLEITDTQYF.

This chain links TRBV27 with TRBJ2-7; 7 bases match TRBD1. Germline trimming cut 5 bases from V and 0 bases from J; bases unmatched to any gene: 7. This CDR3 is built from 15 residues. The germline CDR1 and CDR2 sequences are MNHEY and SMNVEV (reference sequence). The CDR3 DNA follows: TGTGCCAGCAGTCCGGAGACAGGGAGCTCCTACGAGCAGTACTTC. Protein sequence: CASSPETGSSYEQYF.

V is TRBV6-5 and J is TRBJ1-1; perhaps TRBD1 as D (6 bases). The V end lost 8 bases, the J end lost 1 base, and 14 bases lay between the germline ends. This CDR3 comprises 14 residues. Looked up from germline, CDR1 is MNHEY and CDR2 is SVGAGI. The CDR3 DNA reads as TGTGCCAGCGGAAAGGGGGTGGGGAACACTGAAGCTTTCTTT. This gives the protein CASGKGVGNTEAFF.

This chain connects TRBV27 to TRBJ2-2; 8 bases line up with TRBD2. After removal of 7 bases from V and 7 bases from J, the junction contained 11 bases not matched to a gene. The CDR3 totals 15 residues. CDR1 is MNHEY and CDR2 is SMNVEV in the germline V gene (reference sequence). This CDR3 is CASIASGRGIGELFF. The CDR3 DNA sequence: TGTGCCAGCATAGCGAGCGGGAGAGGAATCGGGGAGCTGTTTTTT.

The chain is built from TRBV7-9 and TRBJ2-7; 7 positions agree with TRBD2. Per the germline V gene, CDR1 is SEHNR and CDR2 is FQNEAQ (reference sequence). V shed 5 bases and J 4 bases; nucleotides not matched to a gene: 11. The CDR3 loop spans 15 amino acids. Here the CDR3 DNA reads TGTGCCAGCAGCCCACGGGCCAGCGGGACTTACGAGCAGTACTTC. Translated, it gives CASSPRASGTYEQYF. Complete variable domain (other parts from reference TRBV7-9 and TRBJ2-7): DTGVSQNPRHKITKRGQNVTFRCDPISEHNRLYWYRQTLGQGPEFLTYFQNEAQLEKSRLLSDRFSAERPKGSFSTLEIQRTEQGDSAMYLCASSPRASGTYEQYFGPGTRLTVT.

The J gene is TRBJ2-7, the V gene TRBV7-6, with TRBD2 matching 8 bases. This CDR3 spans 15 amino acids. V lost 1 base and J lost 4; bases outside the gene matches: 6. Germline CDR1 and CDR2: SGHVS and FNYEAQ. CDR3 in DNA: TGTGCCAGCAGCTTAGGTGGCAGCGGGAGTTACGAGCAGTACTTC. Protein product: CASSLGGSGSYEQYF.

The DNA of the CDR3 is TGTGCCAGTAGCTGGACAGGGGGCCACGAGCAGTACTTC. This gives the protein CASSWTGGHEQYF. This chain connects TRBV19 to TRBJ2-7; 11 nucleotides match TRBD1. V shed 6 bases, J shed 5 bases, and the junction held 3 bases outside the gene matches. Germline loops: CDR1 LNHDA, CDR2 SQIVND (reference sequence). The CDR3 is 13 residues long.

This clone was counted between two and nine times. This chain uses TRBV19 with TRBJ1-1; the match to TRBD1 covers 11 bases. Germline assignment: CDR1 LNHDA and CDR2 SQIVND (reference sequence). This CDR3 spans 16 amino acids. With V trimmed by 7 bases and J by 7 bases, 14 bases remained unmatched. The CDR3 DNA is TGTGCCAGTAATGAGTGGACAGGGGGCTCTCAGAATGAAGCTTTCTTT. Protein sequence: CASNEWTGGSQNEAFF.

The V gene is TRBV5-1, the J gene TRBJ2-7, with TRBD2 identical over 12 bases. This CDR3 contains 15 residues. Germline CDR1 and CDR2: SGHRS and YFSETQ. J was trimmed by 4 bases and V by 5 bases; bases with no gene match: 7. DNA of the CDR3: TGCGCCAGCAGGGCCGGGACTAGCGGGCTTTACGAGCAGTACTTC. Protein product: CASRAGTSGLYEQYF.

This CDR3 reads CASSLAEGRGRETQYF. The CDR3 nucleotides read TGTGCCAGCAGCTTAGCGGAGGGCAGGGGGCGGGAGACCCAGTACTTC. The rearrangement joins TRBV7-9 to TRBJ2-5, with TRBD1 matching over 8 bases. Germline V CDR1 and CDR2: SEHNR, FQNEAQ (reference sequence). This CDR3 spans 16 amino acids. Trimming removed 0 bases from V and 5 bases from J; junction bases left unmatched: 8.

The chain recombines TRBV9 with TRBJ2-5, with 8 bases that match TRBD1. The CDR3 sequence is 17 residues long. Germline CDR1 reads SGDLS; CDR2 reads YYNGEE. V lost 2 bases, J lost 2 bases, and 11 bases stayed unmatched. CDR3 residues: CASSVSFRTGLQETQYF. CDR3 DNA sequence: TGTGCCAGCAGCGTTTCGTTTAGGACAGGGCTACAAGAGACCCAGTACTTC.

This chain joins TRBV6-5 and TRBJ2-2; D unresolved. CDR1 is MNHEY and CDR2 is SVGAGI in the germline V gene. The CDR3 has 13 residues. V dropped 2 bases and J dropped 4 bases, with 5 bases sitting between them. The CDR3 coding sequence is TGTGCCAGCAGTTACCGTCGCACCGGGGAGCTGTTTTTT. Translated, it gives CASSYRRTGELFF.

V usage is TRBV4-1 and J usage is TRBJ2-1; no clear D. The CDR3 contains 17 residues. V gave up 1 base and J gave up 0 bases, with 13 bases separating them. Germline CDR1 reads MGHRA; CDR2 reads YSYEKL. CDR3 sequence (DNA): TGCGCCAGCAGCCAAGGTACATTCTCCCTCTCCTACAATGAGCAGTTCTTC. Translation gives CASSQGTFSLSYNEQFF.

This clone is a singleton in its sample. The rearrangement uses TRBV7-2 and TRBJ2-1, with TRBD1 as a possible D gene (6 bases). Deletions cut 5 bases from V and 11 bases from J, with 16 bases between. The CDR3 totals 13 residues. The germline V gene has CDR1 SGHTA and CDR2 FQGNSA. CDR3 sequence: CASSAHRDEKQFF. The CDR3 DNA reads as TGTGCCAGCAGCGCCCACAGGGACGAGAAGCAGTTCTTC.

CDR3 loop: CAWSTGLVEQQYF. CDR3 sequence (DNA): TGTGCCTGGAGTACCGGACTAGTCGAGCAGCAGTACTTC. The V and J genes are TRBV30 and TRBJ2-7; 7 positions match TRBD2. V lost 2 bases to trimming and J lost 8 bases; unmatched junction nucleotides: 9. The CDR3 is 13 amino acids. Germline V gives CDR1 GTSNPN, CDR2 SVGIG (reference sequence). The full variable domain, completed using reference TRBV30 and TRBJ2-7, is SQTIHQWPATLVQPVGSPLSLECTVEGTSNPNLYWYRQAAGRGLQLLFYSVGIGQISSEVPQNLSASRPQDRQFILSSKKLLLSDSGFYLCAWSTGLVEQQYFGPGTRLTVT.

V gene TRBV5-6 combines with J gene TRBJ2-1; TRBD2 matches 8 bases. The germline V gene has CDR1 SGHDT and CDR2 YYEEEE. V lost 5 bases and J lost 4; bases outside the gene matches: 17. This CDR3 is built from 18 residues. CDR3 amino acids: CASRGRGGSGGQYNEQFF. In DNA form, the CDR3 reads TGTGCCAGCAGGGGCCGGGGGGGGTCTGGCGGTCAATACAATGAGCAGTTCTTC.

The rearrangement joins TRBV18 to TRBJ1-4; no definite D call. Trimming cost V 6 bases and J 7 bases, with 18 bases left between them. The CDR3 has 15 residues. The germline CDR1 and CDR2 sequences are KGHSH and LQKENI. The CDR3 spells CASSERLTASEKLFF. The CDR3 DNA reads TGTGCCAGCTCGGAGAGACTTACTGCTAGTGAAAAACTGTTTTTT.